This TCR beta chain was profiled in a study of T cells expressing NK-cell markers. For the study at large: Sorted CD3+CD56-NKG2C+, CD3+CD56+NKG2C+ and CD3+CD56+NKG2C- T cells supplied the TCR beta repertoires. Serological testing identified most of the eight sequenced donors as HCMV-seropositive and one as seronegative.

CDR3 length: 12 residues. Germline CDR1 is SQVTM and CDR2 is ANQGSEA. In generating TCR beta cDNA, 5'RACE template switching with UMIs was used. From its re-call of the 5' RACE reads, TCRdb lists each CDR3 protein once, without DNA. The listing contains around 280,000 distinct CDR3 sequences. The chain recombines TRBV29-1 with TRBJ1-1. Specimen: blood T cells: a sorted CD56 or NKG2C T cell subset, CD4+ or CD8+ T cells, or bulk PBMC T cells (not recorded which). The TCR was taken from a man aged 18 to 29 in good health. The CDR3: CSVGLKATEAFF. Complete variable domain (other parts from reference TRBV29-1 and TRBJ1-1): SAVISQKPSRDICQRGTSLTIQCQVDSQVTMMFWYRQQPGQSLTLIATANQGSEATYESGFVIDKFPISRPNLTFSTLTVSNMSPEDSSIYLCSVGLKATEAFFGQGTRLTVV.